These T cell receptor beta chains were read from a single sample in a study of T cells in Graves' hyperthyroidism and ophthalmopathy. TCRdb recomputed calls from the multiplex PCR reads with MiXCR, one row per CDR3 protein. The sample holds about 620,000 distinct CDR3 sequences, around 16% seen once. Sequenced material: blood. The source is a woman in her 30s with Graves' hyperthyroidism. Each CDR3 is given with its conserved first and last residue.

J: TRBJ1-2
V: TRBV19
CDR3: CASSPEAGAPYGYTF

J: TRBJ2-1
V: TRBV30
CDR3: CAWSRALSGSYNEQFF

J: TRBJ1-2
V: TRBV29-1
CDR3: CSVVTENYGYTF

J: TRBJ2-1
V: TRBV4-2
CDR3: CASSQDFTYGAGNEQFF

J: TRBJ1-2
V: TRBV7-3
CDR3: CASSVRDRAHGYTF

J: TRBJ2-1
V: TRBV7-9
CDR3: CASSLGGMSYNEQFF

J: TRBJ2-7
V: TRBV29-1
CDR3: CSVLKRSDRRLDYEQYF

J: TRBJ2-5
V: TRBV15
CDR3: CATSYDREETQYF

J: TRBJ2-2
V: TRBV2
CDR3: CASSASLTSGRIGELFF

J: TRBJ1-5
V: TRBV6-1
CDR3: CASSQDTGVRNQPQHF

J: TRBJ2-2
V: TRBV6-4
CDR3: CASSRDHTGELFF

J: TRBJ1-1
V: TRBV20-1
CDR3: CSASQGGGQGNTEAFF

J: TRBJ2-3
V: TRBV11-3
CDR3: CASTPAAPRDTQYF

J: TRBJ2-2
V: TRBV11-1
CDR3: CASSSGVNAGELFF

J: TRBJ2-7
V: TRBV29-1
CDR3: CSVEGQDTDYEQYF

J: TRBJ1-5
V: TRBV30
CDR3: CAWSVQLYLGRSDQPQHF

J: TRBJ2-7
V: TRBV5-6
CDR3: CASSWEGSNDEQYF

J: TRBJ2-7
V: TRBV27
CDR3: CASSLSRPIGTSGGNAAYEQYF

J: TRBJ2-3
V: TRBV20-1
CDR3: CSARGGQFSTGDTQYF

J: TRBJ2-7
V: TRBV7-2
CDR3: CASSLYRATYEQYF

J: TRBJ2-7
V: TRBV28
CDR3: CASSLPTGQGYYEQYF

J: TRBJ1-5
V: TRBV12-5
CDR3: CASGLDLGTDSNQPQHF

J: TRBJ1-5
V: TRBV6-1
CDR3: CASSEERYQPQHF

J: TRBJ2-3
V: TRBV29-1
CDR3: CSVVLGNREADTQYF

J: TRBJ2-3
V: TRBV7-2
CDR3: CASRPYSGSTDTQYF

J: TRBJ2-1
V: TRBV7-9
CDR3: CASSPPLASGIYNEQFF

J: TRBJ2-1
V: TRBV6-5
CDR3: CASSWMAGEDNEQFF

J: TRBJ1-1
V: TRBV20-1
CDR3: CSAIMGNTEAFF

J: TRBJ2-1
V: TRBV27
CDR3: CASSLFLASHEQFF

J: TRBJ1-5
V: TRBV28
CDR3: CASSFGPFSQPQHF

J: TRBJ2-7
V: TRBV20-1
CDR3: CSARGHGLALHEQYF

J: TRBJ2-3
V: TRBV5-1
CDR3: CASSRQGTSGTDTQYF

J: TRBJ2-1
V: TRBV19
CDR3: CASSIEPYNEQFF

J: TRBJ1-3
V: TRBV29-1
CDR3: CSASVGSSGNTIYF

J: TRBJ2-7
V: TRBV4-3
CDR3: CASSQWGTGGGEQYF

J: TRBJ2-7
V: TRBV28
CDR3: CASSWGLEQYF